These 31 T cell receptor beta chains share one sample of origin, sequenced in a study of blood T cells in healthy people across ages. Primed by a sample-barcoded 5' primer and a J-beta primer mix, a second PCR proceeded for about 6 to 12 cycles. TCRdb independently ran MiXCR on the 5' RACE reads; one entry per CDR3 protein. This sample has more than 1 million distinct CDR3 sequences, with roughly 45% found just once. Input material: blood. The receptors here all came from a woman aged 55-70 years in good health.

The chain joins TRBV4-1 to TRBJ2-6; 9 bases are a match to TRBD2. The CDR3 loop spans 21 amino acids. Germline V gene sequence: CDR1 MGHRA, CDR2 YSYEKL. Losses at the gene ends were 3 bases for V and 3 bases for J; bases not matched to a gene: 18. CDR3 protein: CASSHPRSEGGRAGGANVLTF. The CDR3, as DNA: TGCGCCAGCAGCCATCCGAGAAGTGAAGGCGGGAGGGCTGGTGGGGCCAACGTCCTGACTTTC.

This clonotype was counted between two and nine times. CDR3 in DNA: TGTGCCAGCAGCCCGCAGCGGGTGCTGGGGACCCAGTACTTC. It specifies CASSPQRVLGTQYF. The J gene is TRBJ2-5, the V gene TRBV7-8; possible D gene TRBD2, 6 bases. The CDR3 consists of 14 residues. Per the germline V gene, CDR1 is SGHVS and CDR2 is FQNEAQ. The V end was cut by 5 bases, the J end by 7 bases, with 17 bases between.

This clonotype was counted only a few times. CDR3 coding DNA: TGTGCCAGCAGTAAACGGACAGGGAGTGGGTACGAGCAGTACTTC. Amino acid sequence: CASSKRTGSGYEQYF. V and J are TRBV27 and TRBJ2-7; TRBD1 matches 8 bases. The V segment lost 5 bases and the J segment 4 bases; nucleotides outside the gene matches: 10. The CDR3 spans 15 residues. Germline assignment: CDR1 MNHEY and CDR2 SMNVEV (reference sequence).

Here the CDR3 DNA reads TGCAGTGCTAGCCGGCAGGGGCCAACTAATGAAAAACTGTTTTTT. It yields the protein CSASRQGPTNEKLFF. V usage is TRBV20-1 and J usage is TRBJ1-4, with D tentatively TRBD1 (6 bases). There are 15 residues in the CDR3. Germline values: CDR1 DFQATT, CDR2 SNEGSKA (reference sequence). Between the trimmed V and J ends, which lost 3 bases and 0 bases, there was a span of 11 bases.

This clonotype turned up a few times. This chain links TRBV6-5 with TRBJ2-7, with D perhaps matching TRBD1 (5 bases). The CDR3 spans 13 residues. Germline CDR1 MNHEY, CDR2 SVGAGI. V gave up 4 bases and J gave up 4 bases, with 11 bases separating them. In DNA form, the CDR3 reads TGTGCCAGCAGTTTTACAGGCAATTACGAGCAGTACTTC. This codes for CASSFTGNYEQYF.

The sample holds a few counts of this clonotype. This chain links TRBV7-6 with TRBJ1-6; D uncertain. Deletions cut 2 bases from V and 7 bases from J, with 18 bases between. CDR1 and CDR2 (germline): SGHVS, FNYEAQ. This CDR3 comprises 17 residues. The CDR3 DNA reads as TGTGCCAGCAGCTTAATCCCAGCGGCAGAACGGAATTCACCCCTCCACTTT. It codes for CASSLIPAAERNSPLHF.

A few counts support this clonotype. The rearrangement joins TRBV6-4 to TRBJ2-1; either TRBD1 or TRBD2 may fit D (5 bases each). The V end was cut by 3 bases, the J end by 8 bases, with 14 bases between. CDR1 and CDR2 from the germline V gene are MRHNA and SNTAGT. The CDR3 is made up of 14 amino acids. The CDR3 DNA follows: TGTGCCAGCAGTGAATCGGGGCGAGTCCATGAGCAGTTCTTC. Its translation: CASSESGRVHEQFF.

The chain joins TRBV2 to TRBJ2-1; D is undetermined. V was trimmed by 0 bases and J by 5 bases, leaving 11 bases between them. Germline V gives CDR1 SNHLY, CDR2 FYNNEI. The CDR3 contains 15 residues. CDR3: CASSEAGLYDNEQFF. CDR3 nucleotide sequence: TGTGCCAGCAGTGAAGCGGGTTTGTACGACAATGAGCAGTTCTTC.

This clonotype was counted a few times. The V gene is TRBV27, the J gene TRBJ2-3; D is unclear. CDR3 length equals 13 residues. Trimming left V 6 bases short and J 4 bases short, with 11 bases between. Germline V gene lookup returns CDR1 MNHEY and CDR2 SMNVEV (reference sequence). CDR3 loop: CASSRPPSDTQYF. The CDR3 DNA follows: TGTGCCAGCAGCCGACCCCCGTCAGATACGCAGTATTTT.

The chain combines TRBV12-3 or TRBV12-4 with TRBJ1-5, with TRBD1 matching over 7 bases. This CDR3 spans 15 amino acids. V shed 6 bases, J shed 5 bases, and the junction held 10 bases outside the gene matches. CDR3 in amino acids: CASRGTEDFDQPQHF. The CDR3 DNA reads TGTGCCAGCAGGGGGACAGAGGATTTTGATCAGCCCCAGCATTTT.

The rearrangement uses TRBV4-2 and TRBJ1-1, with 10 bases aligning to TRBD1. The CDR3 is 14 residues long. J was trimmed by 8 bases and V by 1 base; bases with no gene match: 4. The germline V gene encodes CDR1 LGHNA and CDR2 YNFKEQ. The CDR3 sequence: CASSQGDRGQEAFF. The CDR3 nucleotides read TGTGCCAGCAGCCAAGGCGACAGGGGGCAAGAAGCTTTCTTT.

This clonotype was picked up one time. V gene TRBV30 combines with J gene TRBJ2-7, with D possibly matching TRBD2 (6 bases). CDR3 length equals 13 residues. Germline V CDR1 and CDR2: GTSNPN, SVGIG (reference sequence). V was cut by 5 bases and J by 0 bases, with 11 bases left in between. CDR3 protein: CAWVGGSSYEQYF. DNA of the CDR3: TGTGCCTGGGTTGGAGGGAGCTCCTACGAGCAGTACTTC. Full variable domain (outside the CDR3, taken from reference TRBV30 and TRBJ2-7): SQTIHQWPATLVQPVGSPLSLECTVEGTSNPNLYWYRQAAGRGLQLLFYSVGIGQISSEVPQNLSASRPQDRQFILSSKKLLLSDSGFYLCAWVGGSSYEQYFGPGTRLTVT.

The sample holds many counts of this clonotype. V is TRBV5-1 and J is TRBJ2-7; 8 nucleotides match TRBD1. J lost 6 bases, V lost 4 bases, and 9 bases had no gene match. This CDR3 comprises 14 residues. Germline V gene sequence: CDR1 SGHRS, CDR2 YFSETQ. The CDR3 spells CASSLRDRSSEQYF. The CDR3 nucleotides are TGCGCCAGCAGCCTCCGGGACAGGAGTAGCGAGCAGTACTTC. The whole variable domain, remainder taken from reference TRBV5-1 and TRBJ2-7, is KAGVTQTPRYLIKTRGQQVTLSCSPISGHRSVSWYQQTPGQGLQFLFEYFSETQRNKGNFPGRFSGRQFSNSRSEMNVSTLELGDSALYLCASSLRDRSSEQYFGPGTRLTVT.

The chain has TRBV20-1 and TRBJ2-1; TRBD1 matches at 7 bases. V dropped 5 bases and J dropped 13; count of bases not matched to a gene: 17. The CDR3 consists of 14 residues. Germline CDR1 is DFQATT and CDR2 is SNEGSKA (reference sequence). The CDR3 DNA reads TGCAGTGCTCCAACCAGATACAGGGGTGAGACCCAGTTCTTC. It encodes CSAPTRYRGETQFF.

Notes on this clonotype: One end of the junction does not line up with germline, which may come from a read error. This rearrangement joins TRBV6-2 or TRBV6-3 to TRBJ2-5; D is ambiguous. The assigned J gene may be wrong: the sequence end matches TRBJ2-7 better. Germline V gene sequence: CDR1 MNHEY, CDR2 SVGEGT. The CDR3 is 13 amino acids. CDR3 residues: CASSDSYIYEQYF. The CDR3 bases are TGTGCCAGCAGTGACTCTTACATCTACGAGCAGTACTTC.

V usage is TRBV6-1 and J usage is TRBJ2-1; 14 bases line up with TRBD2. The J call may be mistaken, given a closer DNA end match to TRBJ2-7. CDR1 is MNHNS, CDR2 SASEGT, per germline. The CDR3 extends over 18 amino acids. The CDR3 DNA reads as TGTGCCAGCAGCCGGACTAGCGGGAGGACGAGCTCCTACAATGAGCAGTACTTC. Encoded protein: CASSRTSGRTSSYNEQYF.

V and J are TRBV5-1 and TRBJ2-1, with TRBD2 matching 7 bases. The CDR3 is made up of 14 amino acids. Germline V gene lookup returns CDR1 SGHRS and CDR2 YFSETQ. J gave up 8 bases and V 0 bases, and 5 bases lay outside the gene matches. CDR3 nucleotides: TGCGCCAGCAGCTTGGTAGCGGGTGTCGATGAGCAGTTCTTC. Amino acids: CASSLVAGVDEQFF.

This clonotype occurred once. Mismatch with germline at one junction end may stem from a read error. The gene calls are TRBV7-2 and TRBJ2-1, with TRBD2 matching over 8 bases. This CDR3 spans 14 amino acids. Germline V gene lookup returns CDR1 SGHTA and CDR2 FQGNSA. CDR3 protein: CVSSPRTSHNEQFF. CDR3 nucleotides: TGTGTCAGCAGTCCACGGACTAGCCACAATGAGCAGTTCTTC.

This clonotype came up a few times. The chain links TRBV29-1 to TRBJ2-3; 11 nucleotides agree with TRBD2. Per germline, CDR1 SQVTM and CDR2 ANQGSEA. The CDR3 consists of 17 residues. Losses at the gene ends were 1 base for V and 2 bases for J; bases not matched to a gene: 8. CDR3 region: CSVEGLVAGGTTDTQYF. Here the CDR3 DNA reads TGCAGCGTTGAAGGGTTGGTAGCGGGAGGGACCACAGATACGCAGTATTTT.

The chain employs TRBV3-1 and TRBJ2-1; D unclear. The CDR3 totals 15 residues. The V end lost 2 bases, the J end lost 8 bases, and 16 bases lay between the germline ends. CDR1 is LGHDT and CDR2 is YNNKEL in the germline V gene (reference sequence). The chain's CDR3 is CASSQTAEEFDEQFF. CDR3 nucleotide sequence: TGTGCCAGCAGCCAAACGGCCGAGGAATTTGATGAGCAGTTCTTC.

About this clonotype: At one end the junction does not follow the germline gene, possibly because of a read error. The J gene is TRBJ2-1, the V gene TRBV3-1, with TRBD1 matching 8 bases. The V gene's germline CDR1 is LGHDT and CDR2 YNNKEL (reference sequence). This CDR3 comprises 13 residues. In nucleotides, the CDR3 is TGTGCCAGCAGCAAAGACAGGGGTTATGAGCAGTTCTTC. Translation gives CASSKDRGYEQFF.

The chain joins TRBV15 to TRBJ2-5; 8 nucleotides match TRBD2. V shed 7 bases and J 3 bases; nucleotides not matched to a gene: 1. Germline lookup yields CDR1 LNHNV and CDR2 YYDKDF (reference sequence). The CDR3 spans 12 residues. CDR3 amino acids: CATNGGEETQYF. The CDR3 coding sequence is TGTGCCACCAACGGGGGGGAAGAGACCCAGTACTTC.

The V call is TRBV20-1, the J call TRBJ2-7, with D perhaps TRBD2 (6 bases). The J call may not be correct, given that the DNA end is closer to TRBJ2-5. Germline CDR1 reads DFQATT; CDR2 reads SNEGSKA (reference sequence). CDR3 length equals 15 residues. CDR3 DNA: TGCAGTGCTAGAGATCGGGCGGGGCCCCAATGGACCCAGTACTTC. Translated: CSARDRAGPQWTQYF.

In this sample, this clonotype turned up a few times. The chain links TRBV3-1 to TRBJ2-3, with D perhaps TRBD2 (5 bases). Trimming took off 1 base at V and 2 bases at J, with 13 bases between the two ends. The germline V gene has CDR1 LGHDT and CDR2 YNNKEL (reference sequence). This CDR3 contains 16 residues. The CDR3 here is CASSQVPAESTDTQYF. The CDR3 bases are TGTGCCAGCAGCCAAGTCCCAGCGGAGTCCACAGATACGCAGTATTTT.

This clonotype was counted many times. The chain is built from TRBV18 and TRBJ2-7; 7 bases agree with TRBD2. This CDR3 has 16 residues. J gave up 4 bases and V 0 bases, and 9 bases lay outside the gene matches. Germline CDR1 KGHSH, CDR2 LQKENI. The CDR3 nucleotides are TGTGCCAGCTCACCACCGGTACACGAGCGGGATTACGAGCAGTACTTC. It specifies CASSPPVHERDYEQYF.

The chain links TRBV20-1 to TRBJ1-5, with no clear D. Per germline, CDR1 DFQATT and CDR2 SNEGSKA (reference sequence). Trimming took 2 bases from V and 0 from J, leaving 5 bases between them. The CDR3 loop spans 13 amino acids. The CDR3 loop reads CSARPYSNQPQHF. The DNA of the CDR3 is TGCAGTGCTAGACCTTATAGCAATCAGCCCCAGCATTTT.

The chain has TRBV5-1 and TRBJ2-7; 14 bases align to TRBD2. V lost 6 bases, J lost 7 bases, and 9 bases stayed unmatched. The CDR3 is 15 amino acids. Looked up from germline, CDR1 is SGHRS and CDR2 is YFSETQ. CDR3 sequence (DNA): TGCGCCAGCAACTGGGCCGGGACTAGCGGGAGTGAGCAGTACTTC. Translating gives CASNWAGTSGSEQYF.

This clonotype was picked up a small number of times. The chain recombines TRBV6-6 with TRBJ2-7, with TRBD2 matching over 13 bases. The V gene end was trimmed by 4 bases and the J gene end by 5 bases; junction bases not matched to a gene: 8. This CDR3 has 16 amino acids. Per germline, CDR1 MNHNY and CDR2 SVGAGI (reference sequence). The CDR3 loop reads CASSFGRTSGRDEQYF. Written as DNA, the CDR3 is TGTGCCAGCAGTTTCGGCCGGACTAGCGGGAGAGACGAGCAGTACTTC.

The genes are TRBV6-1 and TRBJ1-2; 7 bases line up with TRBD1. J gave up 4 bases and V 5 bases, and 10 bases lay outside the gene matches. This CDR3 is built from 15 residues. The germline CDR1 and CDR2 sequences are MNHNS and SASEGT. CDR3: CASSLAQQGPYGYTF. The CDR3 DNA sequence: TGTGCCAGCAGTTTAGCCCAACAGGGGCCCTATGGCTACACCTTC.

Only one count was recorded for this clonotype. This CDR3 is missing its conserved last phenylalanine or tryptophan, likely due to a read error. V gene TRBV15 combines with J gene TRBJ2-7; TRBD1 matches at 7 bases. V gave up 6 bases and J gave up 7 bases; unmatched junction bases: 6. The CDR3 sequence is 12 residues long. Germline lookup yields CDR1 LNHNV and CDR2 YYDKDF (reference sequence). For the CDR3, the DNA is TGTGCCACCAGTAAAGACAGGGTTGAGCAGTACTCC. Protein product: CATSKDRVEQYS.

V and J are TRBV20-1 and TRBJ1-6; TRBD1 aligns across 7 bases. This CDR3 is 17 amino acids long. The trim removed 0 bases at V and 6 bases at J, leaving 11 bases unmatched. The germline CDR1 and CDR2 sequences are DFQATT and SNEGSKA (reference sequence). CDR3 in DNA: TGCAGTGCTAGAGACCCAAGGACAGGAGCTACTAATTCACCCCTCCACTTT. Encoded protein: CSARDPRTGATNSPLHF.